This is a list of T cell receptor beta chains from one sample in a study of CD8 T cells in ankylosing spondylitis. MiXCR, applied by TCRdb to the 5' RACE reads, yields one record per CDR3 protein. The sample lists roughly 30,000 distinct CDR3 sequences, 30% occurring once. Input material: synovial fluid, either unsorted or a sorted T cell fraction (not recorded which). Receptor source: a male donor with ankylosing spondylitis. CDR3s include the opening cysteine and the closing phenylalanine or tryptophan. The D gene is left open where the match is weak. Not all rows give a size; the values are once, few, many and, for expanded clones, a class.

clone size	D gene	V gene	J gene	CDR3 protein	CDR3 DNA
many	TRBD2	TRBV13	TRBJ2-2	CASSLEGAGKNTGELFF	TGTGCCAGCAGCCTAGAGGGAGCGGGAAAGAACACCGGGGAGCTGTTTTTT
many	TRBD2	TRBV29-1	TRBJ2-7	CSVGAGEAGEQYF	TGCAGCGTTGGCGCGGGAGAGGCAGGGGAGCAGTACTTC
few	TRBD2	TRBV5-1	TRBJ2-1	CASSLAPVLAGATGNEQFF	TGCGCCAGCAGCTTGGCCCCAGTTCTAGCGGGAGCGACAGGGAATGAGCAGTTCTTC
NA	NA	TRBV10-2	TRBJ2-5	CASSRRGIIETQYF	TGCGCCAGCAGTAGGAGGGGAATAATAGAGACCCAGTACTTC
once	NA	TRBV7-6	TRBJ2-2	CASSPFLQGTGELFF	TGTGCCAGCAGCCCCTTCCTACAGGGCACCGGGGAGCTGTTTTTT
many	TRBD2	TRBV5-6	TRBJ2-1	CASSSLVMTSGVYNEQFF	TGTGCCAGCAGCTCGCTTGTAATGACTAGCGGAGTTTACAATGAGCAGTTCTTC
few	NA	TRBV6-4	TRBJ2-1	CASSEEVGWSSYNEQFF	TGTGCCAGCAGTGAAGAGGTCGGGTGGAGCTCCTACAATGAGCAGTTCTTC
few	TRBD2	TRBV4-1	TRBJ2-2	CASSQGTLTGTSGSLNTGELFF	TGCGCCAGCAGCCAAGGTACCCTAACCGGGACTAGCGGGAGCCTGAACACCGGGGAGCTGTTTTTT
few	TRBD2	TRBV3-1	TRBJ2-5	CASSPRGAGDQETQYF	TGTGCCAGCAGCCCACGTGGAGCGGGAGACCAAGAGACCCAGTACTTC
once	NA	TRBV20-1	TRBJ2-1	CSARARQKVNEQFF	TGCAGTGCTAGAGCCCGCCAAAAGGTGAATGAGCAGTTCTTC
NA	TRBD2	TRBV28	TRBJ2-1	CASTPKLAGDSPYNEQFF	TGTGCCAGCACTCCAAAACTAGCGGGAGATTCCCCCTACAATGAGCAGTTCTTC
few	TRBD1	TRBV20-1	TRBJ1-2	CSARGHADRGQYGYTF	TGCAGTGCTAGAGGGCACGCGGACAGGGGGCAGTATGGCTACACCTTC
many	TRBD2	TRBV6-5	TRBJ2-3	CASRVGTSSRMADTQYF	TGTGCCAGCAGGGTGGGGACTAGCAGCCGAATGGCAGATACGCAGTATTTT
few	TRBD1	TRBV7-9	TRBJ2-7	CASSLVTGSTYEQYF	TGTGCCAGCAGCTTAGTGACAGGGTCAACCTACGAGCAGTACTTC
NA	NA	TRBV5-4	TRBJ2-2	CASGPGHYTGELFF	TGTGCCAGCGGCCCAGGACACTACACCGGGGAGCTGTTTTTT
NA	TRBD2	TRBV29-1	TRBJ2-1	CSGTGTSGRALYNEQFF	TGCAGCGGCACCGGGACTAGCGGGAGGGCCCTCTACAATGAGCAGTTCTTC
NA	NA	TRBV18	TRBJ1-5	CASSLGQLQPQHF	TGTGCCAGCTCACTAGGACAGTTACAGCCCCAGCATTTT
NA	NA	TRBV4-1	TRBJ2-1	CASSQRNSGISYNEQFF	TGCGCCAGCAGCCAACGGAACAGCGGCATCTCCTACAATGAGCAGTTCTTC
few	NA	TRBV14	TRBJ2-1	CASSQVGEPYNEQFF	TGTGCCAGCAGCCAAGTGGGCGAACCCTACAATGAGCAGTTCTTC
NA	NA	TRBV6-1	TRBJ1-2	CASSEERAYGYTF	TGTGCCAGCAGTGAAGAAAGGGCCTATGGCTACACCTTC
many	NA	TRBV7-9	TRBJ1-1	CASSAGTTIEAFF	TGTGCCAGCAGCGCCGGGACAACGATTGAAGCTTTCTTT
NA	NA	TRBV11-2	TRBJ1-1	CASSLGSYVGRGMNTEAFF	TGTGCCAGCAGCTTAGGGTCATATGTGGGACGAGGCATGAACACTGAAGCTTTCTTT
NA	TRBD1	TRBV20-1	TRBJ2-3	CSARGLVRDRNTDTQYF	TGCAGTGCTAGAGGGTTAGTCAGGGACAGGAACACAGATACGCAGTATTTT
NA	TRBD2	TRBV24-1	TRBJ2-3	CATSALGTSGDLTDTQYF	TGTGCCACCAGTGCCCTGGGGACTAGCGGAGACCTCACAGATACGCAGTATTTT
few	NA	TRBV5-1	TRBJ2-1	CASSSSWGSSYNEQFF	TGCGCCAGCAGCTCCTCTTGGGGGAGCTCCTACAATGAGCAGTTCTTC
few	NA	TRBV29-1	TRBJ2-7	CSVVGGSYEQYF	TGCAGCGTTGTGGGGGGCTCCTACGAGCAGTACTTC
few	TRBD2	TRBV7-7	TRBJ2-1	CASSLLAGAYNEQFF	TGTGCCAGCAGCTTACTAGCGGGAGCCTACAATGAGCAGTTCTTC
NA	NA	TRBV20-1	TRBJ2-4	CSARDQVAKNIQYF	TGCAGTGCTAGAGACCAAGTGGCCAAAAACATTCAGTACTTC
few	NA	TRBV20-1	TRBJ2-1	CSARASDTYNEQFF	TGCAGTGCTAGAGCCTCAGACACATACAATGAGCAGTTCTTC
NA	NA	TRBV12-3/TRBV12-4	TRBJ1-1	CTISLAYGGVENTEAFF	TGTACCATCAGTTTGGCCTATGGGGGGGTGGAGAACACTGAAGCTTTCTTT
NA	TRBD2	TRBV5-1	TRBJ2-1	CASSFRAGWEDEQFF	TGCGCCAGCAGCTTTAGAGCGGGGTGGGAGGATGAGCAGTTCTTC
NA	TRBD1	TRBV6-2/TRBV6-3	TRBJ1-2	CASSYSGTGPGYTF	TGTGCCAGCAGTTACTCCGGGACAGGGCCCGGCTACACCTTC
many	NA	TRBV20-1	TRBJ1-6	CSARDQEGMTYNSPLHF	TGCAGTGCTAGAGATCAGGAGGGGATGACCTATAATTCACCCCTCCACTTT
NA	NA	TRBV5-5	TRBJ2-2	CASSPGYTGELFF	TGTGCCAGCAGCCCAGGGTACACCGGGGAGCTGTTTTTT
few	TRBD1	TRBV6-2/TRBV6-3	TRBJ1-1	CATKYRGEAFF	TGTGCCACCAAGTACAGGGGTGAAGCTTTCTTT
few	NA	TRBV27	TRBJ2-4	CASSFFGMGNIQYF	TGTGCCAGCAGTTTCTTCGGGATGGGAAACATTCAGTACTTC
many	NA	TRBV6-1	TRBJ2-7	CASSDFGGAYEQYF	TGTGCCAGCAGTGATTTCGGCGGCGCCTACGAGCAGTACTTC
few	NA	TRBV6-1	TRBJ2-7	CASSEVVSTYEQYF	TGTGCCAGCAGTGAAGTTGTATCTACCTACGAGCAGTACTTC
NA	NA	TRBV5-6	TRBJ2-1	CASSLALLATYNEQFF	TGTGCCAGCAGCTTGGCACTTCTAGCAACCTACAATGAGCAGTTCTTC
NA	NA	TRBV2	TRBJ2-7	CASSLGQGISYEQYF	TGTGCCAGCAGCCTGGGGCAGGGGATATCCTACGAGCAGTACTTC
few	NA	TRBV11-3	TRBJ2-1	CASSLGGLMGDEQFF	TGTGCCAGCAGCTTAGGGGGCCTTATGGGGGATGAGCAGTTCTTC
NA	NA	TRBV7-6	TRBJ1-6	CASSFLFSYNSPLHF	TGTGCCAGCAGCTTTCTTTTCTCCTATAATTCACCCCTCCACTTT
few	TRBD1	TRBV7-8	TRBJ2-1	CASSLASVTGGHNEQFF	TGTGCCAGCAGCTTAGCTTCTGTGACAGGGGGCCACAATGAGCAGTTCTTC
NA	TRBD2	TRBV20-1	TRBJ2-3	CSAPPAGGSTDTQYF	TGCAGTGCCCCTCCGGCGGGGGGTAGCACAGATACGCAGTATTTT
NA	TRBD2	TRBV19	TRBJ2-7	CASSVRTSGISEQYF	TGTGCCAGTAGTGTCCGGACTAGCGGGATTTCCGAGCAGTACTTC
NA	TRBD1	TRBV20-1	TRBJ1-5	CSASPGQDFQPQHF	TGCAGTGCTAGTCCGGGACAGGATTTCCAGCCCCAGCATTTT